This T cell receptor beta chain comes out of a study of blood T cell repertoires in COVID-19. Study summary: T cells, B-cell-depleted T cells, or PBMCs provided the cDNA or gDNA that served as material.

The data were produced by immunoSEQ multiplex PCR, yet TCRdb's version contains in-frame clones alone and is incomplete. The sample lists 200,000 to 250,000 clones, 80% to 85% seen once, with under 8.5% in the top ten. The V and J ends lost 5 bases and 1 base respectively, with 11 bases between them. The CDR3 has 13 residues. Per germline, CDR1 SQVTM and CDR2 ANQGSEA. The sequence was obtained from a woman aged 80 or over with COVID-19, enrolled during active disease. Specimen: peripheral blood. This chain uses TRBV29-1 with TRBJ1-2; no firm D call. CDR3 loop: CSVFPVNNYGYTF. CDR3 bases: TGCAGCGTTTTCCCGGTTAATAACTATGGCTACACCTTC.